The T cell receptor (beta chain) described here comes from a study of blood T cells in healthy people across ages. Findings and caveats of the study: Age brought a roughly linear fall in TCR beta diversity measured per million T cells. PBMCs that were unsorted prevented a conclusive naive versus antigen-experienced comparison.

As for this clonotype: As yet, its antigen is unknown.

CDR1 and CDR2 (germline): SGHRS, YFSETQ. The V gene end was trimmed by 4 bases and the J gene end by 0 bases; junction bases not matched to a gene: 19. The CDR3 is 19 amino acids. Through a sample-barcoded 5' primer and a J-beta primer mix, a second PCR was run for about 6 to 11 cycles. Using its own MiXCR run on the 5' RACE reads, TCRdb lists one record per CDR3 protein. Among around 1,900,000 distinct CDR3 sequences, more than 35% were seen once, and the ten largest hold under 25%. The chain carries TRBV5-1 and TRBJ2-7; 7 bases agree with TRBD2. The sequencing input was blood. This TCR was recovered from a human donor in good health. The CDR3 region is CASSQQPTSTQGYSYEQYF. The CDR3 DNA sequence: TGCGCCAGCAGCCAGCAGCCGACTAGCACCCAAGGGTACTCCTACGAGCAGTACTTC.